One and the same sample provided the 14 T cell receptor beta chains below, sequenced in a study of cytomegalovirus exposure and HLA in healthy donors. Use of 60 Vbeta and 13 Jbeta primers characterized the PCR. Sequenced by immunoSEQ multiplex PCR; TCRdb stores in-frame clones only, minus some. The sample contains 120,000 or so clones, roughly four fifths of which appear only once. Sequencing used PBMCs. The source of these receptors is a man aged 50-60 years in good health and CMV-seropositive.

V gene TRBV5-6 combines with J gene TRBJ1-5; possibly TRBD1 for D (6 bases). With 3 bases removed from V and 3 bases from J, the gap between germline ends came to 10 bases. The CDR3 runs 14 residues. The germline V gene encodes CDR1 SGHDT and CDR2 YYEEEE. CDR3 nucleotide sequence: TGTGCCAGCAGCTCTTGGACAGTCAATCAGCCCCAGCATTTT. It yields the protein CASSSWTVNQPQHF.

This chain uses TRBV19 with TRBJ2-7, with 10 bases identical to TRBD2. The ends lost 10 bases at V and 2 bases at J; junction bases unmatched: 17. CDR1 is LNHDA, CDR2 SQIVND, per germline (reference sequence). The CDR3 runs 17 residues. CDR3 residues: CATLGGAGGGLTYEQYF. The CDR3 nucleotides are TGTGCCACCCTCGGTGGAGCGGGAGGGGGACTAACCTACGAGCAGTACTTC.

The V call is TRBV11-3, the J call TRBJ2-2; 8 bases agree with TRBD1. V was clipped by 5 bases and J by 4 bases; unmatched bases: 6. This CDR3 has 15 residues. The germline V gene encodes CDR1 SGHNT and CDR2 YENEEA. The CDR3 coding sequence is TGTGCCAGCAGCCTCTCCGGGACAGGCACCGGGGAGCTGTTTTTT. Translation: CASSLSGTGTGELFF.

The DNA for the CDR3 is TGTGCCAGCAGTGAAGCGGCGGGGGCGACTGAAGCTTTCTTT. Its protein is CASSEAAGATEAFF. The chain uses TRBV2 and TRBJ1-1, with D perhaps TRBD1 (6 bases). V lost 0 bases and J 5 bases, leaving 10 bases between the germline ends. Germline CDR1 reads SNHLY; CDR2 reads FYNNEI. The CDR3 is made up of 14 amino acids. Complete variable domain (other parts from reference TRBV2 and TRBJ1-1): EPEVTQTPSHQVTQMGQEVILRCVPISNHLYFYWYRQILGQKVEFLVSFYNNEISEKSEIFDDQFSVERPDGSNFTLKIRSTKLEDSAMYFCASSEAAGATEAFFGQGTRLTVV.

The rearrangement links TRBV27 to TRBJ1-2, with a possible D match to TRBD1 (5 bases). The V gene's germline CDR1 is MNHEY and CDR2 SMNVEV (reference sequence). V was cut by 1 base and J by 8 bases, with 20 bases left in between. The CDR3 is 16 residues long. CDR3 loop: CASSLYFLAGESGYTF. The CDR3 DNA reads as TGTGCCAGCAGTTTATATTTCCTGGCGGGGGAGTCGGGCTACACCTTC.

This clone was seen once. The chain couples TRBV7-2 to TRBJ2-7, with 11 bases lining up with TRBD2. V was clipped by 6 bases and J by 7 bases; unmatched bases: 5. Germline V gene data show CDR1 as SGHTA and CDR2 as FQGNSA. CDR3 length: 13 residues. CDR3 sequence: CASRISGGGEQYF. The DNA of the CDR3 is TGTGCCAGCAGAATTAGCGGGGGGGGAGAGCAGTACTTC. Combining the CDR3 with reference TRBV7-2 and TRBJ2-7 gives the whole variable domain GAGVSQSPSNKVTEKGKDVELRCDPISGHTALYWYRQSLGQGLEFLIYFQGNSAPDKSGLPSDRFSAERTGGSVSTLTIQRTQQEDSAVYLCASRISGGGEQYFGPGTRLTVT.

The chain recombines TRBV7-9 with TRBJ2-3; D not resolved. Trimming removed 3 bases at V and 1 base at J, with 2 bases between. Germline V gene data show CDR1 as SEHNR and CDR2 as FQNEAQ (reference sequence). CDR3 length: 12 amino acids. Here the CDR3 reads CASSFGTDTQYF. The DNA of the CDR3 is TGTGCCAGCAGCTTCGGCACAGATACGCAGTATTTT.

This sequence joins TRBV6-5 and TRBJ1-2; no clear D gene. Trimming pared 0 bases from V and 7 bases from J, leaving 9 bases between. Germline V lookup: CDR1 MNHEY, CDR2 SVGAGI. There are 13 residues in the CDR3. The CDR3 loop is CASSYSETSGYTF. DNA of the CDR3: TGTGCCAGCAGTTACTCAGAGACATCTGGCTACACCTTC.

J is TRBJ2-5 and V is TRBV5-1; the D gene is possibly TRBD2 (6 bases). The CDR3 contains 16 residues. Germline assignment: CDR1 SGHRS and CDR2 YFSETQ. V lost 5 bases and J lost 7, with 24 bases in between. In DNA, the CDR3 is TGCGCCAGCAGACAAGACTGGCGGGACCAGGCGGGGACCCAGTACTTC. Amino acids: CASRQDWRDQAGTQYF.

This clone showed up just a few times. Because the CDR3's place on the DNA is in doubt, the DNA is left out and the CDR3 is given as listed by TCRdb. V usage is TRBV2 and J usage is TRBJ2-7; the table's D call of TRBD2 was not tested on the DNA. In germline, CDR1 is SNHLY, CDR2 FYNNEI. The CDR3 has 14 residues if both end residues are counted. The CDR3: CASSTSGGGYEQYF.

This clone was seen more than once but under ten times. This chain connects TRBV11-3 to TRBJ2-5; possibly TRBD2 for D (6 bases). Germline-derived CDR1 and CDR2 are SGHNT and YENEEA. The CDR3 has 13 residues. Trimming took 2 bases from V and 4 from J, leaving 8 bases between them. Here the CDR3 reads CASSLPGVETQYF. CDR3 DNA sequence: TGTGCCAGCAGCTTACCGGGAGTAGAGACCCAGTACTTC.

CDR3 nucleotides: TGTGCCAGTAGTATCCCCCAGACTTCTCTCCGAGCGGGCTACACCTTC. Translation: CASSIPQTSLRAGYTF. J is TRBJ1-2 and V is TRBV19; no definite D call. The CDR3 is 16 amino acids. In germline, CDR1 is LNHDA, CDR2 SQIVND (reference sequence). V shed 3 bases and J shed 8 bases, with 22 bases lying between them.

This clone was seen a few times. V is TRBV5-1 and J is TRBJ1-4, with 8 bases that match TRBD1. V lost 0 bases and J lost 3; bases outside the gene matches: 1. The CDR3 runs to 15 residues. Germline CDR1 reads SGHRS; CDR2 reads YFSETQ. The CDR3 is CASSLGQGPNEKLFF. The CDR3 DNA is TGCGCCAGCAGCTTGGGACAGGGGCCTAATGAAAAACTGTTTTTT.

The chain combines TRBV7-2 with TRBJ2-3; 7 bases agree with TRBD2. Germline V gene lookup returns CDR1 SGHTA and CDR2 FQGNSA. After removal of 5 bases from V and 5 bases from J, the junction contained 10 bases not matched to a gene. The CDR3 consists of 15 residues. The chain's CDR3 is CASSPQRGRGDTQYF. CDR3 bases: TGTGCCAGCAGCCCCCAGCGGGGAAGAGGAGATACGCAGTATTTT.